This TCR beta chain was obtained from a study of T cells after yellow fever vaccination. 5'RACE template switching produced TCR cDNA carrying a universal primer site and UMIs. MiXCR, run by TCRdb on the 5' RACE reads, gives a single entry per CDR3 protein. Among around 340,000 distinct CDR3 sequences listed, 8.5% to 9% were seen once. This clonotype was counted a few times. Its antigen remains unknown. The CDR3 is 12 amino acids. Trimming removed 5 bases at V and 0 bases at J, with 5 bases between. Germline CDR1 DFQATT, CDR2 SNEGSKA (reference sequence). Study-wide findings and caveats: In post-booster samples, most primary-vaccination clones reappeared (approximately 97% CD4, roughly 90% CD8).

The sequence was collected from a man younger than 35 who received the YFV17D yellow fever vaccine. This chain joins TRBV20-1 and TRBJ1-5; D gene unclear. The sequencing used PBMCs, collected on the day of the first yellow fever vaccination. Here the CDR3 reads CSASYSNQPQHF. The CDR3 DNA sequence: TGCAGTGCTTCATATAGCAATCAGCCCCAGCATTTT.